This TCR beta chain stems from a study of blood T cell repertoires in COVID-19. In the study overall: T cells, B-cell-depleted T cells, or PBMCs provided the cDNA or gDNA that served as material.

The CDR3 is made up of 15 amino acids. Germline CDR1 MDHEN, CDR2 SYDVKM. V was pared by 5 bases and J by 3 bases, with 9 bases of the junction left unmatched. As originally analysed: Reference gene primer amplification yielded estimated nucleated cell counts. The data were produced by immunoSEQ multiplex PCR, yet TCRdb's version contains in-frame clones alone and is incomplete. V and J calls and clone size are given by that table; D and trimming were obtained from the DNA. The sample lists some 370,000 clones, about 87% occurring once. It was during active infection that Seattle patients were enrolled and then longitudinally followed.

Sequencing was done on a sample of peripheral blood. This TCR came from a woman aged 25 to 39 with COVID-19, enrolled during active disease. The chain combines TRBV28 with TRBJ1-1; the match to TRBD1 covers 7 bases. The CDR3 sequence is CASSPPARGHTEAFF. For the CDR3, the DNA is TGTGCCAGCAGTCCACCGGCGAGGGGGCACACTGAAGCTTTCTTT.